One sample yielded the 15 T cell receptor beta chains listed below, sequenced in a study of shared clonotypes between healthy human individuals. Method: immunoSEQ multiplex PCR; TCRdb's copy keeps in-frame clones and lacks some. The sample lists fewer than 1.6 million clones; 98% to 99% were seen once. Sequencing input: naive CD4+ T cells sorted from blood. Indicated subset: CD45RA+ positively selected. The origin of the receptors is a young man in good health.

CDR3 in DNA: TGTGCCAGCAGCGTAGCAGGGCTAGCGGGACTCCAGTTCTTC. Translated: CASSVAGLAGLQFF. The genes are TRBV9 and TRBJ2-1; 9 bases match TRBD2. J gave up 13 bases and V 0 bases, and 8 bases lay outside the gene matches. This CDR3 is built from 14 residues. The germline V gene has CDR1 SGDLS and CDR2 YYNGEE. Full variable domain (rest looked up from reference TRBV9 and TRBJ2-1): DSGVTQTPKHLITATGQRVTLRCSPRSGDLSVYWYQQSLDQGLQFLIQYYNGEERAKGNILERFSAQQFPDLHSELNLSSLELGDSALYFCASSVAGLAGLQFFGPGTRLTVL.

The chain recombines TRBV9 with TRBJ2-5; D is unresolved. The CDR3 runs to 14 residues. The V end lost 4 bases, the J end lost 1 base, and 11 bases lay between the germline ends. Germline values: CDR1 SGDLS, CDR2 YYNGEE. The CDR3 here is CASSTTWGQETQYF. In DNA form, the CDR3 reads TGTGCCAGCAGCACTACTTGGGGCCAAGAGACCCAGTACTTC.

This chain links TRBV10-3 with TRBJ2-1; D not resolved. The CDR3 is 14 amino acids. The germline gives CDR1 ENHRY, CDR2 SYGVKD. V was trimmed by 2 bases and J by 10 bases, leaving 15 bases between them. The CDR3 coding sequence is TGTGCCATCAGTGAGACAACAATGGTTAAAGAGCAGTTCTTC. Protein: CAISETTMVKEQFF.

V gene TRBV5-1 combines with J gene TRBJ2-7; 7 bases are shared with TRBD2. The length of the CDR3 is 17 residues. The ends lost 1 base at V and 0 bases at J; junction bases unmatched: 10. Germline V lookup: CDR1 SGHRS, CDR2 YFSETQ. The CDR3 sequence: CASSLSIVASGSYEQYF. For the CDR3, the DNA is TGCGCCAGCAGCTTGTCCATTGTGGCTAGCGGCTCCTACGAGCAGTACTTC.

The chain carries TRBV29-1 and TRBJ1-1; tentative D call: TRBD1 (5 bases). V gave up 7 bases and J gave up 1 base, with 10 bases separating them. The length of the CDR3 is 12 residues. Germline assignment: CDR1 SQVTM and CDR2 ANQGSEA. CDR3 DNA: TGCAGCGCTGGGGACGGGAACACTGAAGCTTTCTTT. Translating it yields CSAGDGNTEAFF.

The chain joins TRBV2 to TRBJ2-7; 7 nucleotides line up with TRBD1. CDR1 is SNHLY, CDR2 FYNNEI, per germline. This CDR3 region has 12 residues. V trimming: 8 bases; J trimming: 6 bases; junction bases outside the gene matches: 7. CDR3 bases: TGTGCCAGCCAGACACAGGGGTTCGAGCAGTACTTC. Encoded protein: CASQTQGFEQYF.

The V call is TRBV7-2, the J call TRBJ2-7; unclear D gene. V dropped 5 bases and J dropped 5 bases, with 16 bases sitting between them. Germline V gene lookup returns CDR1 SGHTA and CDR2 FQGNSA. The CDR3 runs 14 residues. CDR3 residues: CASSLRADLNEQYF. As DNA, the CDR3 is TGTGCCAGCAGCCTCCGGGCCGACTTAAACGAGCAGTACTTC.

V is TRBV18 and J is TRBJ2-3; TRBD2 agrees at 11 bases. V trimming: 2 bases; J trimming: 4 bases; junction bases outside the gene matches: 17. CDR1 and CDR2 from the germline V gene are KGHSH and LQKENI. This CDR3 is built from 20 residues. The CDR3 nucleotides read TGTGCCAGCTCACCAACAAAGCCACCTAGACTAGCGGGAAAGGCAGATACGCAGTATTTT. Protein: CASSPTKPPRLAGKADTQYF.

The V gene is TRBV5-4, the J gene TRBJ2-7, with D perhaps assigned TRBD1 or TRBD2 (5 bases each). The CDR3 is 13 amino acids. CDR1 SGHNT and CDR2 YYREEE come from the germline V gene (reference sequence). V lost 4 bases and J 4 bases, leaving 12 bases between the germline ends. CDR3 amino acids: CASSRWGSYEQYF. CDR3 in DNA: TGTGCCAGCAGCCGGTGGGGGAGTTACGAGCAGTACTTC.

This clone was seen a single time. The gene calls are TRBV4-1 and TRBJ2-1; D is ambiguous. CDR3 size: 17 residues. Deletions cut 3 bases from V and 0 bases from J, with 15 bases between. Germline V gene data show CDR1 as MGHRA and CDR2 as YSYEKL. The CDR3 spells CASSHRAATSSYNEQFF. CDR3 coding DNA: TGCGCCAGCAGCCACCGGGCGGCGACCAGCTCCTACAATGAGCAGTTCTTC.

On this clone itself: The same CDR3 arises from other DNA sequences in this sample as well. The CDR3 DNA sequence: TGTGCCAGTAGTATCGGTCACGCCTACGAGCAGTACTTC. Translation: CASSIGHAYEQYF. The chain combines TRBV19 with TRBJ2-7; D uncertain. The CDR3 sequence is 13 residues long. V was shortened by 3 bases and J by 2 bases, with 8 bases between the two germline ends. Germline-derived CDR1 and CDR2 are LNHDA and SQIVND (reference sequence).

The genes are TRBV7-9 and TRBJ2-4, with 8 bases fitting TRBD2. There are 14 residues in the CDR3. With 4 bases clipped from V and 3 bases from J, the junction kept 2 bases outside the gene matches. The germline CDR1 and CDR2 sequences are SEHNR and FQNEAQ (reference sequence). The CDR3 protein is CASSSRGGKNIQYF. The CDR3 bases are TGTGCCAGCAGCTCACGGGGGGGCAAAAACATTCAGTACTTC.

This chain uses TRBV6-5 with TRBJ1-2; weak D call: TRBD1 (5 bases). The CDR3 covers 12 residues. V lost 5 bases, J lost 12 bases, and 16 bases lay in between. Looked up from germline, CDR1 is MNHEY and CDR2 is SVGAGI. The CDR3 bases are TGTGCCAGCAGTGGTAACCGGGACGGAAACACCTTC. This gives the protein CASSGNRDGNTF.

Details on this clone: The same CDR3 can be traced to other DNA sequences in this sample. The rearrangement links TRBV7-9 to TRBJ2-2; D uncertain. This CDR3 comprises 13 residues. V lost 3 bases and J 4 bases, leaving 6 bases between the germline ends. Germline lookup yields CDR1 SEHNR and CDR2 FQNEAQ (reference sequence). CDR3 region: CASSFSGTGELFF. The CDR3 DNA follows: TGTGCCAGCAGCTTCTCGGGCACCGGGGAGCTGTTTTTT.

This chain joins TRBV5-4 and TRBJ2-3, with D maybe TRBD2 (5 bases). Per germline, CDR1 SGHNT and CDR2 YYREEE (reference sequence). The germline V and J ends were trimmed by 0 bases and 6 bases, with 20 bases remaining between them. The CDR3 has 17 amino acids. CDR3 protein: CASSLGPQSSGWDTQYF. CDR3 in DNA: TGTGCCAGCAGCTTGGGGCCCCAGTCCTCGGGGTGGGATACGCAGTATTTT.